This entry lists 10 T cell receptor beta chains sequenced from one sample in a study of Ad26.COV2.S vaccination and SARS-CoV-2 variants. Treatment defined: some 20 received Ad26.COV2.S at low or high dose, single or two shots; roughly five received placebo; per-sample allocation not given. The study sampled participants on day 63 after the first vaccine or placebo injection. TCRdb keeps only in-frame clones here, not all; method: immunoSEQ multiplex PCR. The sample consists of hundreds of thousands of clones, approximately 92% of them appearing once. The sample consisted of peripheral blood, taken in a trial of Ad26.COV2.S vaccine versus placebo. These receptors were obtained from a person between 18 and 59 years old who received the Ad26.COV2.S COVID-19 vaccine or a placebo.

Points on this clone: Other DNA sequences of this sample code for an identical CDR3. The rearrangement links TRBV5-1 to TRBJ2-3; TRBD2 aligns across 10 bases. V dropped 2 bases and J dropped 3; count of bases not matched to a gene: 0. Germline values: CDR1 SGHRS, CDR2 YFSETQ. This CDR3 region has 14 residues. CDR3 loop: CASSFSGRTDTQYF. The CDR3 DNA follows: TGCGCCAGCAGCTTTAGCGGGAGGACAGATACGCAGTATTTT.

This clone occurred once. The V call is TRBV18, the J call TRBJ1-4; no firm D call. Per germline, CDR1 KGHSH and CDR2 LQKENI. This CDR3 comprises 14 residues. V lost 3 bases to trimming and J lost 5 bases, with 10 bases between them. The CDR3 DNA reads TGTGCCAGCTCACCCGGGATTCCGAATGAAAAACTGTTTTTT. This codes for CASSPGIPNEKLFF.

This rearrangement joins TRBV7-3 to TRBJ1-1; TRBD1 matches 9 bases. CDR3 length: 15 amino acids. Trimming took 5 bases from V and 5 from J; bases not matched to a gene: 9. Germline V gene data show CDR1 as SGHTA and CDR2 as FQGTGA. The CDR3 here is CASSIPGQGGTEAFF. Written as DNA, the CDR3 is TGTGCCAGCAGCATCCCGGGACAGGGAGGGACTGAAGCTTTCTTT.

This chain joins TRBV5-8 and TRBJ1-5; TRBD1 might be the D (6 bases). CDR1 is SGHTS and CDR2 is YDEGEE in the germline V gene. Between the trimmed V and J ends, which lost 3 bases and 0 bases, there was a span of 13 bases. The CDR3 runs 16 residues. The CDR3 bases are TGTGCCAGCAGCTCCGGACAGACACCTAGCAATCAGCCCCAGCATTTT. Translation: CASSSGQTPSNQPQHF.

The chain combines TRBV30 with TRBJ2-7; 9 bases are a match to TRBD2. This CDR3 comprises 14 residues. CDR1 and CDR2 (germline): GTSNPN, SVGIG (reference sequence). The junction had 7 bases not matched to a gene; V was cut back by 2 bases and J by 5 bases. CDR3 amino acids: CAWSISGRGNEQYV. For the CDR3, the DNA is TGTGCCTGGAGTATTAGCGGGAGAGGGAACGAGCAGTACGTC.

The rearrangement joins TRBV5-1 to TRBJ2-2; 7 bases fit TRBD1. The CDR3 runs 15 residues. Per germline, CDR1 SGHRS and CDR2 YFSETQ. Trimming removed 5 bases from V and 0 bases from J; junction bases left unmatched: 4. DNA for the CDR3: TGCGCCAGCAGGCGACAGGGATCGAACACCGGGGAGCTGTTTTTT. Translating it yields CASRRQGSNTGELFF.

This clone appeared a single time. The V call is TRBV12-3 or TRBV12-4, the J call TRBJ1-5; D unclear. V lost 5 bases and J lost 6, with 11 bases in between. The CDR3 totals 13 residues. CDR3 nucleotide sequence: TGTGCCAGCAGTGTAGAAGCAAGTCAGCCCCAGCATTTT. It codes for CASSVEASQPQHF.

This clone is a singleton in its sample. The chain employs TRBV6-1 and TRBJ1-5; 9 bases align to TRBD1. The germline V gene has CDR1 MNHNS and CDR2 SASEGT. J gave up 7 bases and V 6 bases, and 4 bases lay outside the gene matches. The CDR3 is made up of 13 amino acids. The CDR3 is CASSDRGKQPQHF. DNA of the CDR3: TGTGCCAGCAGCGACAGGGGGAAGCAGCCCCAGCATTTT.

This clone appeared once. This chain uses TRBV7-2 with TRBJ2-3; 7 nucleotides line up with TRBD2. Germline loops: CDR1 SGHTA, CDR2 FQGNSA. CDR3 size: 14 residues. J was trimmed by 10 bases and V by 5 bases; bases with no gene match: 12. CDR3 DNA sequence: TGTGCCAGCAGCGAGGGAGCGGGAAGTAGGGCGCAGTATTTT. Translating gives CASSEGAGSRAQYF.

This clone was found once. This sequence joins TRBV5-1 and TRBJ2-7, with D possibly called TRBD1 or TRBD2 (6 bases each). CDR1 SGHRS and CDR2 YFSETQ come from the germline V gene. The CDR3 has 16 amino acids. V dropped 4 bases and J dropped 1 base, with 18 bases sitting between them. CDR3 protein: CASSADSGARSYEQYF. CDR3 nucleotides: TGCGCCAGCAGCGCGGATTCGGGGGCGCGGTCCTACGAGCAGTACTTC. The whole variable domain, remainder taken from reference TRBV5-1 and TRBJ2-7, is KAGVTQTPRYLIKTRGQQVTLSCSPISGHRSVSWYQQTPGQGLQFLFEYFSETQRNKGNFPGRFSGRQFSNSRSEMNVSTLELGDSALYLCASSADSGARSYEQYFGPGTRLTVT.